This T cell receptor (beta chain) was identified during a study of identical twins. A single record per CDR3 protein comes from TCRdb applying MiXCR to the 5' RACE reads. The sample shows 1.5 million to 2 million distinct CDR3 sequences, under 35% of them seen only once. Whole-study results and caveats: Conclusions relied on cross-sectional statistical analysis, not following the same donors. Potential partial confounding of zero-insertion analyses by invariant MAIT and iNKT cells was noted. Models underestimated out-of-frame TCR alpha sharing in monozygotic twins.

On this clonotype itself: Its specificity is not known. One end of the junction is discordant with germline, which a read error may explain.

CDR3 length: 14 residues. Germline lookup yields CDR1 SQVTM and CDR2 ANQGSEA. This clonotype was obtained from a newborn girl in good health. J is TRBJ1-2 and V is TRBV29-1; 10 nucleotides align to TRBD1. Source material: cord blood. Here the CDR3 DNA reads TGCGGCGTTGAAGGGACAGGGGTAGTGGGTGGCTACACCTTC. Its protein product is CGVEGTGVVGGYTF.